This T cell receptor (beta chain) stems from a study of cytomegalovirus exposure and HLA in healthy donors. With 3 bases clipped from V and 0 bases from J, the junction kept 3 bases outside the gene matches. The CDR3 has 15 amino acids. Germline CDR1 SGDLS, CDR2 YYNGEE. The primer mix had 60 Vbeta and 13 Jbeta primers. Clones were read by immunoSEQ multiplex PCR, and TCRdb kept only the in-frame ones, dropping some. Of some 210,000 clones in the sample, around 83% were seen once. Of note for this clone: Its antigen is as yet unknown.

General study results and limits: Only CMV serostatus was available as immune exposure information. Researchers catalogued around 150 TCR beta chains as cytomegalovirus-associated. Because they were indistinguishable, some V segments, including TRBV6-2 and TRBV6-3, were excluded.

The rearrangement links TRBV9 to TRBJ1-5, with 7 bases lining up with TRBD1. Source material: PBMCs. The receptor comes from a woman aged 45-60 years in good health and CMV-seropositive. The CDR3 DNA reads as TGTGCCAGCAGCGGCGGACAGGATAGCAATCAGCCCCAGCATTTT. Encoded protein: CASSGGQDSNQPQHF. Full variable domain (outside the CDR3, taken from reference TRBV9 and TRBJ1-5): DSGVTQTPKHLITATGQRVTLRCSPRSGDLSVYWYQQSLDQGLQFLIQYYNGEERAKGNILERFSAQQFPDLHSELNLSSLELGDSALYFCASSGGQDSNQPQHFGDGTRLSIL.